This T cell receptor beta chain was found in a study of cytomegalovirus exposure and HLA in healthy donors (dated by TCRdb to 2016 to 2017). Turning to the overall study: An earlier analysis of about 530 of the donors reported roughly 300 Gb of sequence data and 95 million to 130 million unique TCR beta sequences obtained from about 179 million T cells. An early release that covered about 600 HLA-typed donors contained about 300 gigabases of sequencing data and about 84 million unique TCR sequences. Of the roughly 400 genotyped donors, more than 75% were placed in the genetic ancestry cluster associated with self-reported Caucasian donors. The aim of the study was to test whether cataloging public T cell receptors could identify signatures of past pathogen exposure. The study profiled the T cell repertoires of under 700 subjects by immunosequencing and related them to cytomegalovirus serostatus. A separate validation cohort of roughly 130 different subjects was used in addition to the approximately 700-subject first cohort. The study combined high-throughput TCR immunosequencing, statistical association of individual TCRs with disease status, and machine learning to predict cytomegalovirus infection status. In a later analysis, previously published TCR beta repertoires from fewer than 750 donors were re-analyzed and high-resolution HLA genotyping was added so that TCR occurrence patterns could be studied. Rather than using new phenotypic data, the later analysis identified candidate immune exposures from TCR beta sequences and from how often those sequences occurred across donors. To decide whether each TCR beta V gene segment behaved as functional or pseudogenic, an earlier analysis of some 600 of the donors relied on high-throughput TCR beta sequencing. Donor age, sex, ethnicity and CMV serostatus were collected together with the repertoire data. A later genetic analysis used genome-wide SNP genotypes for 398 of the 666 donors, treating that subset as a discovery cohort. Every discovery cohort repertoire had been produced on one sequencing platform. HLA typing covered class I and class II loci at four-digit resolution. The number of donors typed differed by locus, with about 629-630 for A, B, C, DRB1 and DQB1, around 520 for DQA1, 600 to 610 for DPA1, and roughly 450 for DPB1. About five DR-DQ haplotypes were handled as single units for association and clustering, since linkage in the cohort was strong. On average, around 240,000 unique TCR beta nucleotide sequences were sequenced per donor among 398 genotyped donors of the cohort, with 15% to 20% of those sequences being non-productive.

Libraries came from the immunoSEQ multiplex PCR assay. The multiplex PCR relied on a mix of 60 forward primers for TCR Vbeta segments and 13 reverse primers for TCR Jbeta segments. A multiplex PCR assay on genomic DNA amplified the CDR3 region of rearranged TCR beta genes. On the Illumina HiSeq System, the amplified TCR beta libraries were sequenced as 87-base-pair reads. Turning to the authors' computational methods: In a later analysis, tens of millions of unique TCR beta chains were counted across the 690 or so repertoires, and about 9.9 million of these chains were shared by at least two donors. A nearest-neighbor algorithm error-corrected the raw reads and collapsed the reads into unique sequences, merging closely related sequences to remove PCR and sequencing errors. Alignment of CDR3 sequences to IMGT reference sequences was used to assign V, D and J gene segments. Each retained sequence needed at least a six-nucleotide match to both a V gene segment and a J gene segment. Rearrangements were called productive when the CDR3 lacked stop codons and stayed in frame with V and J; all others were non-productive. Following IMGT convention, CDR3 was defined as the stretch from the second conserved V-encoded cysteine to the conserved J-encoded phenylalanine. In an earlier analysis of more than 550 of the donors, sequences lacking an unambiguous match to a single V gene segment were excluded. In an earlier analysis of some 590 of the donors, a V segment was called functional when productive rearrangements were above 56.7%, and segregating when the standard deviation between donors exceeded 5%. A statistical classification framework was built for diagnosing cytomegalovirus status from the catalog of TCR beta chain sequences. In a later analysis, V and J genes were assigned by comparing TCR nucleotide sequences against IMGT/GENE-DB human TR gene sequences. In a later analysis, CDR3 sequences and most-parsimonious VDJ recombination scenarios were assigned using the TCRdist pipeline. In a later analysis, every TCR beta chain was defined by the combination of its CDR3 amino acid sequence and its V-gene family, and reads without a unique V-gene family were dropped. A later analysis removed 550 to 700 highly shared, low-generation-probability nucleotide sequences to deal with suspected cross-contamination and a sequencing artifact. In a later analysis, a clonal expansion index for each public chain was calculated from normalized within-repertoire ranks of inferred template counts. A later analysis computed generation probabilities with a VDJ recombination model fitted to out-of-frame rearrangements, and checked the results against IGoR. A later analysis scored TCR-TCR, TCR-HLA and TCR-CMV co-occurrence with hypergeometric tests, applying a repertoire-size bias correction to TCR pairs. A later analysis estimated false discovery rates by permuting HLA or CMV assignments 20 times. In a later analysis, co-occurring TCRs were grouped using DBSCAN, with TCRdist sequence similarity added in when clustering inside HLA-allele-positive subsets. Co-occurrence clustering excluded repertoires with fewer than 30,000 or more than 120,000 public chains, plus five with anomalous nucleotide sharing. In its TCRdb copy, this immuneACCESS table keeps in-frame sequences only and misses some clones. Where compared with another copy, unresolved V genes explain less than half of these, and the others have no known cause. D and trimming were read from the DNA, whereas the V and J calls and clone size are those reported in that table. This specimen's table enumerates around 63,000 clones. Over 1.5% of the sample is in the top ten clones.

The paper's findings and limits, for the study overall: A later analysis reported that several top co-occurrence clusters appeared linked to parvovirus B19, influenza, CMV and Epstein-Barr virus. A few of the identified cytomegalovirus-associated TCR beta chains were confirmed in vitro to be specific for cytomegalovirus antigens. In a later analysis, HLA-associated TCR beta chains showed more clonal expansion and lower generation probabilities than non-associated chains that were equally common. Roughly uniform sequencing depth across donors was assumed in presence/absence analyses, although this assumption may not hold. Immune exposure information for the cohort was limited to CMV serostatus. The authors suggested that the approach could potentially be extended to other disease states and immunological phenotypes. The sequencing pipeline was judged likely to have produced a cluster of highly shared sequence variants as a technical artifact. A later analysis found that most CMV-associated TCR beta chains appeared HLA-restricted, with HLA associations seemingly driven largely by CMV exposure. In both the original and validation cohorts, the classifier was reported to diagnose cytomegalovirus status with high specificity and sensitivity. The earlier analysis of 587 of the donors excluded seventeen rarely observed V segments, including chromosome 9 orphons, because counts were too low. A later genetic analysis associated a missense DCLRE1C variant with V-gene and J-gene trimming of TCR beta chains, and an independent cohort replicated the association. Assigning TCR associations to individual alleles was difficult when HLA alleles, especially DR and DQ, strongly co-occurred. A later genetic analysis reported fewer N-insertions in productive TCRs among donors in an Asian-associated ancestry cluster than the approximately 670-donor mean. Linkage disequilibrium might explain the correlated functional status among segregating V segments, but an unknown experimental factor could not be excluded. Broadly in line with IMGT annotations, most TCR beta V segments showed up in productive rearrangements about 90% or about 30% of the time in an earlier analysis of roughly 590 of the donors. A further reported finding was that TCR beta sequences accurately predicted the HLA-A and HLA-B alleles for most subjects in the first cohort. HLA typing was unavailable for some donors at each locus, so association tests used only the typed subset. Only TCR beta chains were sequenced in this cohort, and the absence of alpha or paired-chain data limited detectable features. A total of 150 or so TCR beta chains were listed by the study as associated with cytomegalovirus. Across donors, most TCR sequences were observed very rarely, whereas some public TCRs were present in many individuals. In a later analysis, the rate of TCR association differed among HLA loci, with DRB1 alleles having the most associated TCRs and HLA-C alleles having the fewest. At a false discovery rate of 0.05, a later analysis linked around 17,000 TCR beta sequences to specific HLA alleles.

The cohort consisted of 600 to 750 healthy bone marrow donors. At the time of sampling, all cohort members were nominally healthy, though unrecorded immune exposures were likely present. The donor was CMV seronegative and belonged to the group of more than 300 seronegative cohort members. A peripheral blood sample was provided by each donor, and peripheral blood mononuclear cells were used for TCR beta sequencing. The Qiagen DNeasy Blood Extraction Kit was used to extract genomic DNA from the blood cell samples. A word on this clone: The antigen it recognizes is unknown.

This TCR was recovered from a woman aged 25 to 39 in good health and CMV-seronegative. Sequencing was done on a sample of PBMCs.

CDR3 protein: CASSLKSGEGLADEQFF. The sequence in DNA is TGCGCCAGCAGCTTGAAGTCCGGGGAGGGATTGGCGGATGAGCAGTTCTTC. This chain is built from TRBV5-1 and TRBJ2-1; 7 junctional bases match TRBD2. V loses 1 base at its end and J loses 8 bases; junction bases beyond the gene matches: 15. The germline V gene provides CDR1 SGHRS and CDR2 YFSETQ. The CDR3, cysteine through phenylalanine, is 17 amino acids long. Of all the DNA, just the CDR3 is kept, 51 bases in frame from base 1.